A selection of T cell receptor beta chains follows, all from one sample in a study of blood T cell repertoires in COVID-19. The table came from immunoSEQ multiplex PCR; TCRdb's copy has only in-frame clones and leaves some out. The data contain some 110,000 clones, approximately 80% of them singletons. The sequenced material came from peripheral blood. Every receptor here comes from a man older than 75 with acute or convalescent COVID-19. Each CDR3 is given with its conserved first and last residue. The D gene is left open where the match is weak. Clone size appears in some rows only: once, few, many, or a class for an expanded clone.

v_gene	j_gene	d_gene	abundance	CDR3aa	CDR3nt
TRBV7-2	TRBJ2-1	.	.	CASSLIDTYNEQFF	TGTGCCAGCAGCTTAATTGACACCTACAATGAGCAGTTCTTC
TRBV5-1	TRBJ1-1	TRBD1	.	CASSLQFGAAGGEAFF	TGCGCCAGCAGCTTGCAATTTGGGGCGGCAGGGGGTGAAGCTTTCTTT
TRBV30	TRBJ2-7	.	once	CAWSVFGSLGSNEQYF	TGTGCCTGGAGTGTATTTGGCAGTCTGGGCTCCAACGAGCAGTACTTC
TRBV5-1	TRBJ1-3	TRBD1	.	CASSQGTGGSGNTIYF	TGCGCCAGCAGCCAAGGGACAGGGGGCTCTGGAAACACCATATATTTT
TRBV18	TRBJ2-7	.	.	CASSPLFTRQDEQYF	TGTGCCAGCTCACCCCTCTTTACCCGACAGGACGAGCAGTACTTC
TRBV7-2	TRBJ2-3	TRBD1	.	CASSQTGKSTDTQYF	TGTGCCAGCAGCCAGACAGGGAAGAGCACAGATACGCAGTATTTT
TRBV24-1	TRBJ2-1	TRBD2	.	CATSDLSGSENEQFF	TGTGCCACCAGTGATCTCAGCGGGAGTGAGAATGAGCAGTTCTTC
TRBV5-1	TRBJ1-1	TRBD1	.	CASSSGQGGAAEAFF	TGCGCCAGCAGCTCGGGACAGGGGGGCGCGGCTGAAGCTTTCTTT
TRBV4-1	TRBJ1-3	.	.	CASSQDSDTNTIYF	TGCGCCAGCAGCCAAGATTCCGACACTAACACCATATATTTT
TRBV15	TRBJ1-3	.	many	CATSREDAGTGNTIYF	TGTGCCACCAGCAGAGAGGATGCGGGGACTGGAAACACCATATATTTT
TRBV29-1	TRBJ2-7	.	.	CSATDSSREQYF	TGCAGCGCTACGGACAGTTCTCGGGAGCAGTACTTC
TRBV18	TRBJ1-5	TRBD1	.	CASSPGTGRDQPQHF	TGTGCCAGCTCACCCGGGACAGGGAGGGATCAGCCCCAGCATTTT
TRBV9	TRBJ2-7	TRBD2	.	CASSVGLAGEIRTYEQYF	TGTGCCAGCAGCGTAGGGCTAGCGGGCGAGATACGAACCTACGAGCAGTACTTC
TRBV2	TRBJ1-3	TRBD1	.	CASRQGSSGNTIYF	TGTGCCAGCAGACAGGGGAGCTCTGGAAACACCATATATTTT
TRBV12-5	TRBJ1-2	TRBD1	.	CASGLSTGDGYTF	TGTGCTAGTGGTTTGTCGACAGGGGATGGCTACACCTTC
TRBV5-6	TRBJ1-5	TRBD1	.	CASSPRDRAGAQPQHF	TGTGCCAGCAGCCCTAGGGACAGGGCCGGGGCTCAGCCCCAGCATTTT
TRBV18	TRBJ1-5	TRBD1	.	CASSRQGGGVNQPQHF	TGTGCCAGCTCACGACAGGGAGGAGGGGTGAATCAGCCCCAGCATTTT
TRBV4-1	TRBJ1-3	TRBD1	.	CASSRTGGPTDGNTIYF	TGCGCCAGCAGCCGAACAGGGGGCCCCACCGATGGAAACACCATATATTTT
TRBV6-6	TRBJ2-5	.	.	CATRFSPQETQYF	TGTGCCACCCGGTTCTCCCCCCAAGAGACCCAGTACTTC
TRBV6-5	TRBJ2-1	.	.	CASVTDRSGYNEQFF	TGTGCCAGCGTGACCGATCGGTCGGGTTACAATGAGCAGTTCTTC
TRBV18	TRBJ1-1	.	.	CASSPVRNTEAFF	TGTGCCAGCTCACCGGTCAGGAACACTGAAGCTTTCTTT
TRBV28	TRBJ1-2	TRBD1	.	CASSWTGKSDGYTF	TGTGCCAGCAGTTGGACAGGGAAAAGTGATGGCTACACCTTC
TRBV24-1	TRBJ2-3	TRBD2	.	CATSVRTSSDTQYF	TGTGCCACCAGTGTTCGGACTAGTTCAGATACGCAGTATTTT
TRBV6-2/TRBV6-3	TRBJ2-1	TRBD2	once	CASSLISGDYNEQFF	TGTGCCAGCAGCTTGATTAGCGGGGACTACAATGAGCAGTTCTTC
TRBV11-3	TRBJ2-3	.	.	CASSSGSTDTQYF	TGTGCCAGCAGTTCCGGTAGCACAGATACGCAGTATTTT
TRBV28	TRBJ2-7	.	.	CASLGQGLYEQYF	TGTGCCAGCCTTGGGCAGGGATTGTACGAGCAGTACTTC
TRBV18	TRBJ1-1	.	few	CASSPAAEMNTEAFF	TGTGCCAGCTCACCAGCGGCAGAGATGAACACTGAAGCTTTCTTT
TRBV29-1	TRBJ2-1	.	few	CSVGTFSYNEQFF	TGCAGCGTTGGGACTTTTTCCTACAATGAGCAGTTCTTC
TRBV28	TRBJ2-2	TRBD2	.	CASSREGGTGELFF	TGTGCCAGCAGCCGCGAGGGAGGGACCGGGGAGCTGTTTTTT
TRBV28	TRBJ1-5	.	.	CASRKSGGQPQHF	TGTGCCAGCAGGAAATCGGGTGGACAGCCCCAGCATTTT
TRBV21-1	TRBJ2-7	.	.	CASRRQGIPYEQYF	TGTGCCAGCCGCCGACAGGGAATCCCCTACGAGCAGTACTTC
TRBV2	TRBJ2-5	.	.	CASSVAEYQETQYF	TGTGCCAGCAGTGTGGCGGAGTACCAAGAGACCCAGTACTTC
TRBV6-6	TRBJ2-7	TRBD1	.	CASSYPGQFYEQYF	TGTGCCAGCAGTTACCCGGGACAGTTCTACGAGCAGTACTTC
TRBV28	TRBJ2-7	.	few	CASSARGGSSYEQYF	TGTGCCAGCAGTGCCCGAGGAGGTTCGTCCTACGAGCAGTACTTC
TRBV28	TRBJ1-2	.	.	CASSYDRSYGYTF	TGTGCCAGCAGTTATGACCGGAGTTATGGCTACACCTTC
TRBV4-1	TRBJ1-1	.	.	CASSRQVNTEAFF	TGCGCCAGCAGCAGACAGGTGAACACTGAAGCTTTCTTT
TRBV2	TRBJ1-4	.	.	CASMGATTSNEKLFF	TGTGCCAGCATGGGGGCCACGACATCAAATGAAAAACTGTTTTTT
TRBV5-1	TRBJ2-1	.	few	CASSLQGYYNEQFF	TGCGCCAGCAGCTTGCAGGGGTATTACAATGAGCAGTTCTTC
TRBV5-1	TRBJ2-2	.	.	CASSLTSRITGELFF	TGCGCCAGCAGCTTGACTAGCAGGATCACCGGGGAGCTGTTTTTT
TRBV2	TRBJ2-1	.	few	CASSENRDSDEQFF	TGTGCCAGCAGTGAAAACAGGGATAGCGATGAGCAGTTCTTC
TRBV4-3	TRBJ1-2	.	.	CASSQVAGVRDGYTF	TGCGCCAGCAGCCAAGTGGCCGGGGTAAGGGATGGCTACACCTTC
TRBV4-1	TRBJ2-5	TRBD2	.	CASSQDLGGGPAETQYF	TGCGCCAGCAGCCAAGATCTCGGGGGAGGGCCGGCGGAGACCCAGTACTTC
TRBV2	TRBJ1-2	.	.	CASRLSENYGYTF	TGTGCCAGCAGGTTGTCGGAGAACTATGGCTACACCTTC
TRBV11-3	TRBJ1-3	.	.	CASSSVTGNTIYF	TGTGCCAGCAGCTCGGTAACTGGAAACACCATATATTTT
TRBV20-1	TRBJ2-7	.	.	CSARKAYEQYF	TGCAGTGCTAGAAAAGCGTACGAGCAGTACTTC
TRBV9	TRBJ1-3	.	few	CASSAADSGNTIYF	TGTGCCAGCAGCGCCGCGGACTCTGGAAACACCATATATTTT